The clone carrying this T cell receptor beta chain appeared a few times. TCRdb redid the calling of the RT-PCR reads with MiXCR, one entry per CDR3 protein. Of 900,000 to 1,000,000 distinct CDR3 sequences listed, 18% are singletons. CDR1 and CDR2 from the germline V gene are MNHNS and SASEGT. The length of the CDR3 is 16 residues. J lost 2 bases, V lost 6 bases, and 11 bases had no gene match. The data are from a study of patients and donors after allogeneic stem cell transplantation. Sequencing was performed on blood, either unsorted or a sorted T cell fraction (not recorded which). This chain links TRBV6-1 with TRBJ2-3; 7 nucleotides agree with TRBD2. This receptor was taken from a human donor who was either an allogeneic HSCT recipient or a stem cell or donor lymphocyte infusion donor (not recorded which). It is not recorded whose cells these are; they may come from a transplant donor. Written as DNA, the CDR3 is TGTGCCAGCAGACCTTTAGCGGGTTCAAACACAGATACGCAGTATTTT. It is translated as CASRPLAGSNTDTQYF.